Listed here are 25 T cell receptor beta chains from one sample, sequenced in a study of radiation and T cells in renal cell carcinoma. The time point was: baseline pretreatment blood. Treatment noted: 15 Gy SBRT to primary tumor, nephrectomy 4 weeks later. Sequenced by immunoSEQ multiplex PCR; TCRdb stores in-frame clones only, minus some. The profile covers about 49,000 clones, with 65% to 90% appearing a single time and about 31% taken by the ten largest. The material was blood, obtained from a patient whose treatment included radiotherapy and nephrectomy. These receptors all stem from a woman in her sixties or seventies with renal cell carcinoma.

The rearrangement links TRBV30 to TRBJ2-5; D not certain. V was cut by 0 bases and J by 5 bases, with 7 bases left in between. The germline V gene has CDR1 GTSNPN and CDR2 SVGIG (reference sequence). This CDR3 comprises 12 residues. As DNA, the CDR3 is TGTGCCTGGAGTGTTGGAATCGAGACCCAGTACTTC. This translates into CAWSVGIETQYF.

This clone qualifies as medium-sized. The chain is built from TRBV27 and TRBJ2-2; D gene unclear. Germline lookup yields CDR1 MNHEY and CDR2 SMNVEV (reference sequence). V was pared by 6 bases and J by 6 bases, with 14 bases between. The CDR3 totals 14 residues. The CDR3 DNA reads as TGTGCCAGCAGGCCTTTCTTTAGCCCCGGGGAGCTGTTTTTT. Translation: CASRPFFSPGELFF.

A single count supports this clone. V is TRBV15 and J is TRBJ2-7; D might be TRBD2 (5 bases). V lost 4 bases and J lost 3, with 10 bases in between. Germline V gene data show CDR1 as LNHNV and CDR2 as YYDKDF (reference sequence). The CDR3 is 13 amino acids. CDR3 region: CATSTERGYEQYF. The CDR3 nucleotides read TGTGCCACCAGCACCGAACGGGGCTACGAGCAGTACTTC.

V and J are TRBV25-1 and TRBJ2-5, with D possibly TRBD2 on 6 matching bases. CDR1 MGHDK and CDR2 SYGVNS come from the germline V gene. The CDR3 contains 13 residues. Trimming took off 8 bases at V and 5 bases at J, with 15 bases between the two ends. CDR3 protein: CASGRGPRETQYF. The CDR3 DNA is TGTGCCAGCGGGCGGGGCCCACGGGAGACCCAGTACTTC. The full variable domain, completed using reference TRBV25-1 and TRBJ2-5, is EADIYQTPRYLVIGTGKKITLECSQTMGHDKMYWYQQDPGMELHLIHYSYGVNSTEKGDLSSESTVSRIRTEHFPLTLESARPSHTSQYLCASGRGPRETQYFGPGTRLLVL.

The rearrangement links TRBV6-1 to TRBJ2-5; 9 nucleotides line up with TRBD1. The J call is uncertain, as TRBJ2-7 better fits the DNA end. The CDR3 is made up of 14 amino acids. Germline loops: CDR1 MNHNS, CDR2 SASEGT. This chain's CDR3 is CASSAGTGIYEQYF. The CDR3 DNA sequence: TGTGCCAGCAGTGCCGGGACAGGGATCTACGAGCAGTACTTC.

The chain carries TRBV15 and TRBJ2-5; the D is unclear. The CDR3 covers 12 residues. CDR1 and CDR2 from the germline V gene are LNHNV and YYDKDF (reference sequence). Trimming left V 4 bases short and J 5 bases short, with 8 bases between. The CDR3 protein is CATSNVLETQYF. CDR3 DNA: TGTGCCACCAGCAACGTTTTGGAGACCCAGTACTTC.

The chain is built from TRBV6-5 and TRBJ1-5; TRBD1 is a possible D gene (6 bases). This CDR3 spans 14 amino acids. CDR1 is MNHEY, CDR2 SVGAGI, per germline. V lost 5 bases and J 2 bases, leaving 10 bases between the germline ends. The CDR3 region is CASSRRGRNQPQHF. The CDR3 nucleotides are TGTGCCAGCAGTCGCAGGGGACGCAATCAGCCCCAGCATTTT.

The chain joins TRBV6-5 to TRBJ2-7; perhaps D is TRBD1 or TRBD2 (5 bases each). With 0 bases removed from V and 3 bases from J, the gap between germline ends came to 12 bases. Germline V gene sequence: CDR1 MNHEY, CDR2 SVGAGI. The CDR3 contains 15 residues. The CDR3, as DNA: TGTGCCAGCAGTTACTCTCCCGGGACCTACTACGAGCAGTACTTC. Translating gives CASSYSPGTYYEQYF.

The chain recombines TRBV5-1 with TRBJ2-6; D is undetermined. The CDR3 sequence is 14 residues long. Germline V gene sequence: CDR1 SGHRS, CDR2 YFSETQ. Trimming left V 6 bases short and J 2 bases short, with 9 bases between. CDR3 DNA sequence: TGCGCCAGCACTCCTAATCCTGGGGCCAACGTCCTGACTTTC. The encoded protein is CASTPNPGANVLTF.

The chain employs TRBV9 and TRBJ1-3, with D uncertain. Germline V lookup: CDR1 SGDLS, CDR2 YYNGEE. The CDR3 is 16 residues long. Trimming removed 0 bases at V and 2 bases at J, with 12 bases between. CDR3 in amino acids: CASSVEAQPAGNTIYF. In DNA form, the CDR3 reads TGTGCCAGCAGCGTAGAGGCACAACCTGCTGGAAACACCATATATTTT.

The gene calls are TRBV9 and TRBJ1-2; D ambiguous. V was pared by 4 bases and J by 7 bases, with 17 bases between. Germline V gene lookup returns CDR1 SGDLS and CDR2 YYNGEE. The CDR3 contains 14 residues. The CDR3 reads CASSQATALVGYTF. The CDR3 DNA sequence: TGTGCCAGCAGCCAGGCAACAGCCTTGGTTGGCTACACCTTC.

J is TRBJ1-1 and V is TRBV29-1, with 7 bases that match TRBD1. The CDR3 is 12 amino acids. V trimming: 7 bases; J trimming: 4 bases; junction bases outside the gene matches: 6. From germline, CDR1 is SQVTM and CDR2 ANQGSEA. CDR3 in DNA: TGCAGCGCACAGGGGCGGGCCACTGAAGCTTTCTTT. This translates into CSAQGRATEAFF.

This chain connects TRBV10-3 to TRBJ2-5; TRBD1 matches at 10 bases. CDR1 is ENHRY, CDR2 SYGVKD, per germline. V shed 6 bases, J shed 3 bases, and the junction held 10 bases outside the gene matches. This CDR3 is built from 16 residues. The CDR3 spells CAIRAGVGQGEETQYF. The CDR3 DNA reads TGTGCCATCAGGGCAGGGGTAGGACAGGGGGAAGAGACCCAGTACTTC.

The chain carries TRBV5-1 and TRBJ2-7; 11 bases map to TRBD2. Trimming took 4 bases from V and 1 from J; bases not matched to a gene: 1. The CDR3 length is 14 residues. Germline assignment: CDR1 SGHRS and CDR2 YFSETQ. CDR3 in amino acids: CASSGTSGSYEQYF. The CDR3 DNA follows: TGCGCCAGCAGCGGGACTAGCGGTTCCTACGAGCAGTACTTC. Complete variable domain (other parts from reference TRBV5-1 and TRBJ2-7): KAGVTQTPRYLIKTRGQQVTLSCSPISGHRSVSWYQQTPGQGLQFLFEYFSETQRNKGNFPGRFSGRQFSNSRSEMNVSTLELGDSALYLCASSGTSGSYEQYFGPGTRLTVT.

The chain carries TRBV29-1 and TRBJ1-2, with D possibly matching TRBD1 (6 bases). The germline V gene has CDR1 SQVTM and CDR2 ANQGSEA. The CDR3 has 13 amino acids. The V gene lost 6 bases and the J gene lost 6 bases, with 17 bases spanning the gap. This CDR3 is CSVGQRHSDGYTF. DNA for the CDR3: TGCAGCGTCGGACAGAGGCATTCGGATGGCTACACCTTC.

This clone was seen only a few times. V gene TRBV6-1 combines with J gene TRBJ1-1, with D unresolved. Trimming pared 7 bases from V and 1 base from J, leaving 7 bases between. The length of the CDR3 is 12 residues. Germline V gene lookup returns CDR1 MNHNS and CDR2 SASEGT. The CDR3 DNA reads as TGTGCCAGCATAATAGGGAACACTGAAGCTTTCTTT. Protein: CASIIGNTEAFF.

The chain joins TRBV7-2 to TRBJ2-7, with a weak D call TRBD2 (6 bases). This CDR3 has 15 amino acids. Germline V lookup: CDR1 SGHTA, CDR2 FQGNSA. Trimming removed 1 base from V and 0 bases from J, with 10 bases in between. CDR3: CASSLGSGSSYEQYF. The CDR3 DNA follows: TGTGCCAGCAGCTTAGGTAGCGGAAGCTCCTACGAGCAGTACTTC.

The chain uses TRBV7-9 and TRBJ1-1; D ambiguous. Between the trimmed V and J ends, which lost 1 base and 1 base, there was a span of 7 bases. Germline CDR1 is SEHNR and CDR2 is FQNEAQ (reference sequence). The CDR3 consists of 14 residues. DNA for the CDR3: TGTGCCAGCAGCTTAGGAGGGAGGAACACTGAAGCTTTCTTT. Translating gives CASSLGGRNTEAFF.

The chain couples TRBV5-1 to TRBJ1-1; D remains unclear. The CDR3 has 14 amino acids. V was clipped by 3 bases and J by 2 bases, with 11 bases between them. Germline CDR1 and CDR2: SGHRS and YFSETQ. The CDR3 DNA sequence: TGCGCCAGCAGCTACCCCACAGAAAACACTGAAGCTTTCTTT. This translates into CASSYPTENTEAFF.

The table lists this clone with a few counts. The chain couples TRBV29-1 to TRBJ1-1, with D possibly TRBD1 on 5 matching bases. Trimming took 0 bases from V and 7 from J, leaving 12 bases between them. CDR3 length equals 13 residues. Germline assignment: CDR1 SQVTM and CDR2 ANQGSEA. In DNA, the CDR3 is TGCAGCGTTGAAGACGGGGGGAGACGTGAAGCTTTCTTT. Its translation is CSVEDGGRREAFF. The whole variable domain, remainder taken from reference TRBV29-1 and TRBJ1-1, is SAVISQKPSRDICQRGTSLTIQCQVDSQVTMMFWYRQQPGQSLTLIATANQGSEATYESGFVIDKFPISRPNLTFSTLTVSNMSPEDSSIYLCSVEDGGRREAFFGQGTRLTVV.

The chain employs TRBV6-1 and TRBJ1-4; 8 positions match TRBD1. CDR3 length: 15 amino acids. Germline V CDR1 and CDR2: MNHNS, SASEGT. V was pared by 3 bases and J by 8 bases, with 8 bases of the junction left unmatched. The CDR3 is CASSDRGPNGEKLFF. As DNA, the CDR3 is TGTGCCAGCAGTGACAGGGGGCCTAATGGGGAAAAACTGTTTTTT.

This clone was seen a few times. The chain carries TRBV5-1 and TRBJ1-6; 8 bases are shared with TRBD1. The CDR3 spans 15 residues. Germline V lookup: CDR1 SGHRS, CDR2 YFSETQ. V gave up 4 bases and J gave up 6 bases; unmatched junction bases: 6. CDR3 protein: CASSPQGVSNSPLHF. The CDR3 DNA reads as TGCGCCAGCAGCCCACAGGGGGTTAGTAATTCACCCCTCCACTTT. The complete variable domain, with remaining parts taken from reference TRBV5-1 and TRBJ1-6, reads KAGVTQTPRYLIKTRGQQVTLSCSPISGHRSVSWYQQTPGQGLQFLFEYFSETQRNKGNFPGRFSGRQFSNSRSEMNVSTLELGDSALYLCASSPQGVSNSPLHFGNGTRLTVT.

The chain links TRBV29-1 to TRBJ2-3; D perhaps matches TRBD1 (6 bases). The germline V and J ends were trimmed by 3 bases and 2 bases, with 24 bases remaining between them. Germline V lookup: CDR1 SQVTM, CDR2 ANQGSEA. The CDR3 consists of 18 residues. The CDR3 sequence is CSVDSSGPQGINTDTQYF. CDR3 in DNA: TGCAGCGTTGATTCTTCTGGACCGCAGGGGATTAACACAGATACGCAGTATTTT.

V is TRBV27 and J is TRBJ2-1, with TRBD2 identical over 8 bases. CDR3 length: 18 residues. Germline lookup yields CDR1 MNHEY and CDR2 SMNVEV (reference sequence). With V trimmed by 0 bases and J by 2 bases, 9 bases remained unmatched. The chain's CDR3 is CASSLSSLTSGPYNEQFF. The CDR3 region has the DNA TGTGCCAGCAGTTTATCCTCCCTTACTAGCGGCCCCTACAATGAGCAGTTCTTC.

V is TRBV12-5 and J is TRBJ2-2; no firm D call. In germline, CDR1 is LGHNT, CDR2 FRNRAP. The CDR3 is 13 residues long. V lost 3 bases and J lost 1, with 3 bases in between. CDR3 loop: CASGFENTGELFF. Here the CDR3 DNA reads TGTGCTAGTGGTTTTGAGAACACCGGGGAGCTGTTTTTT.